This TCR beta chain was sequenced during a study of T cell repertoires in cytomegalovirus infection. Overall study: Public TCR beta signatures were indicative of both CMV infection and a matching HLA type. Study results and caveats: It was HLA-C-restricted CMV-specific TCR beta clonotypes that dominated the response ex vivo. The cumulative frequency of public TCR beta families distinguished individuals who carried CMV together with the relevant HLA.

This clonotype was seen more than once but under ten times. Its antigen remains unknown. TCRdb called the reads again in MiXCR, with one record for every CDR3 protein. The sample yields about 130,000 distinct CDR3 sequences, roughly 25% seen once. This CDR3 has 16 amino acids. Trimming pared 7 bases from V and 1 base from J, leaving 17 bases between. The genes are TRBV12-3 or TRBV12-4 and TRBJ1-5; TRBD1 is a possible D gene (5 bases). Material for sequencing was PBMCs, sequenced either directly or after in vitro stimulation (not recorded which). The sequence came from a human donor in good health (CMV status not recorded). Some clones in this sample may be carry-over from other donors' samples. This CDR3 is CASTLGGSMSNQPQHF. CDR3 nucleotide sequence: TGTGCCAGCACCCTGGGGGGGAGTATGAGCAATCAGCCCCAGCATTTT.